These T cell receptor beta chains were read from a single sample in a study of cytomegalovirus exposure and HLA in healthy donors. Clones were read by immunoSEQ multiplex PCR, and TCRdb kept only the in-frame ones, dropping some. The sample has about 130,000 clones; about 93% are singletons. Source material: PBMCs. Receptor source: a woman between 18 and 29 years old in good health and CMV-seronegative. CDR3s include the opening cysteine and the closing phenylalanine or tryptophan. A D gene is named only where the DNA matches it firmly. Expanded clones are given a class, and other clones once, few, many or no size at all.

clone size	J gene	D gene	V gene	CDR3 DNA	CDR3 protein
.	TRBJ2-7	.	TRBV4-1	TGCGCCAGCAGCCAAGTTCGGGACTCCTACGAGCAGTACTTC	CASSQVRDSYEQYF
.	TRBJ1-4	.	TRBV15	TGTGCCACCAGCAGAGATCTCAAGCAGCGGGGTGAAAAACTGTTTTTT	CATSRDLKQRGEKLFF
once	TRBJ1-2	TRBD1	TRBV10-3	TGTGCCCGCGCAGGGACAGGGGCTGGTAACTATGGCTACACCTTC	CARAGTGAGNYGYTF
.	TRBJ2-2	TRBD1	TRBV5-8	TGTGCCAGCAGCTCGGACGGGACAGGGGCCCGGGTAGGGGAGCTGTTTTTT	CASSSDGTGARVGELFF
.	TRBJ1-2	.	TRBV4-1	TGCGCCAGCAGCCCCACCCAGGGTCTCTATGGCTACACCTTC	CASSPTQGLYGYTF
.	TRBJ2-3	.	TRBV6-6	TGTGCCAGCGGGGGGGGGCGGGCCCGCACAGATACGCAGTATTTT	CASGGGRARTDTQYF
.	TRBJ2-7	.	TRBV27	TGTGCCAGCAGTTTAATCGCTGACAGCAGCTACGAGCAGTACTTC	CASSLIADSSYEQYF
.	TRBJ1-1	.	TRBV5-6	TGTGCCAGCAGCTCCGGAGGCCCTGAAGCTTTCTTT	CASSSGGPEAFF
.	TRBJ2-1	.	TRBV2	TGTGCCAGCAGTGAGACTAACCGTGGGCAGTTCTTC	CASSETNRGQFF
.	TRBJ2-6	.	TRBV25-1	TGTGCCAGCAGCCTAGGGGCTGGGGCCAACGTCCTGACTTTC	CASSLGAGANVLTF